This T cell receptor beta chain was sequenced in a study of blood T cell repertoires in COVID-19. Study in general: The study drew acute and convalescent COVID-19 samples from the United States, Italy and Spain.

In the authors' methods: Amplification from reference gene primers served as the basis for estimated nucleated cell counts. TCRdb keeps only in-frame clones here, not all; method: immunoSEQ multiplex PCR. V, J and clone size were drawn from that table, and D and trimming were deduced from the DNA. The top ten clones hold around 13% of a sample with about 100,000 clones, more than 70% of them seen once. In germline, CDR1 is SGHRS, CDR2 YFSETQ. Trimming left V 0 bases short and J 4 bases short, with 13 bases between. This CDR3 comprises 15 residues. Specimen: peripheral blood. The gene calls are TRBV5-1 and TRBJ2-5; D possibly corresponds to TRBD2 (6 bases). This TCR derives from a human donor in a cohort sampled during active COVID-19. In DNA form, the CDR3 reads TGCGCCAGCAGCTTGGCAGCCGGGGGTGGAGAGACCCAGTACTTC. It is translated as CASSLAAGGGETQYF.